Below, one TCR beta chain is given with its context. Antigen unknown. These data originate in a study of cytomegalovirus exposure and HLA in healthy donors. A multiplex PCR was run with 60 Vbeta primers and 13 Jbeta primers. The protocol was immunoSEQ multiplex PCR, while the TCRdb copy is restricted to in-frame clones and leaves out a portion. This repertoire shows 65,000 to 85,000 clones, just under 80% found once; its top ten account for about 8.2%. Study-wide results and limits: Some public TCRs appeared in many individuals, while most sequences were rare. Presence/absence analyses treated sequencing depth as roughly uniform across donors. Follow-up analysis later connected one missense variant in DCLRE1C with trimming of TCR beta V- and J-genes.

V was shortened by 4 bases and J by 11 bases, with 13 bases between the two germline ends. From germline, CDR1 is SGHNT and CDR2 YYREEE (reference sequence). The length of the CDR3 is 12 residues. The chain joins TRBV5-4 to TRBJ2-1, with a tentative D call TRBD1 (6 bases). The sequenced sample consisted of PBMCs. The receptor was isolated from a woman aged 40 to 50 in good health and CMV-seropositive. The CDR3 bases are TGTGCCAGCAGCCCCGGGACACCTAAGCAGTTCTTC. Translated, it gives CASSPGTPKQFF.